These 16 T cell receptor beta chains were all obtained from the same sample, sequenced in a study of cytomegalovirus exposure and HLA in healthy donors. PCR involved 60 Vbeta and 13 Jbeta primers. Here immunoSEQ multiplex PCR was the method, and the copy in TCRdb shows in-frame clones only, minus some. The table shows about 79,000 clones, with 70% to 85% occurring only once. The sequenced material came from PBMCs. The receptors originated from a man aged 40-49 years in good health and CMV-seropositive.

CDR3 DNA: TGTGCCATCAGTGACTCTACTCATAAAGACAGGGGCCTTTATGGCTACACCTTC. Its protein is CAISDSTHKDRGLYGYTF. The chain employs TRBV10-3 and TRBJ1-2, with TRBD1 identical over 8 bases. This CDR3 comprises 18 residues. J gave up 5 bases and V 3 bases, and 17 bases lay outside the gene matches. Germline assignment: CDR1 ENHRY and CDR2 SYGVKD.

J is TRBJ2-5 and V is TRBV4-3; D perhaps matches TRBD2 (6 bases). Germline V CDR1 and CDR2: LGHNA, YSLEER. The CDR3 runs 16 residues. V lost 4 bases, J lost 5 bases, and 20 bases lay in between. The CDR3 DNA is TGCGCCAGCAGCCTGGATGGGTGGGGGGAGGAGGAGACCCAGTACTTC. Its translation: CASSLDGWGEEETQYF.

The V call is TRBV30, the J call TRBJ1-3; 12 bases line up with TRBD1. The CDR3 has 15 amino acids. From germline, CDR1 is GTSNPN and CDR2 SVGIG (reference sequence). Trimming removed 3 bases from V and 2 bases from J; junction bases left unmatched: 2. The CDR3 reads CAWRGQGAAGNTIYF. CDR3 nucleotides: TGTGCCTGGAGGGGACAGGGGGCGGCTGGAAACACCATATATTTT.

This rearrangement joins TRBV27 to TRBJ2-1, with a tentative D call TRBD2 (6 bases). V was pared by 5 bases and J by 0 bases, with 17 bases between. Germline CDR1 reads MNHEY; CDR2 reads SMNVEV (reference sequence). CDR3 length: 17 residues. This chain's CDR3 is CASSPRDWESSYNEQFF. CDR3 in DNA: TGTGCCAGCAGTCCCCGGGACTGGGAGAGCTCCTACAATGAGCAGTTCTTC.

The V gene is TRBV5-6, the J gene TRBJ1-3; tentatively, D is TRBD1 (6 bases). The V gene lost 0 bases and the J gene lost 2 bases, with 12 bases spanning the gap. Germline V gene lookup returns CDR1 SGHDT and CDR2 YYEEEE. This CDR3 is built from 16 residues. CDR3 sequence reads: CASSLGVRGTGNTIYF. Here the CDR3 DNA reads TGTGCCAGCAGCTTGGGGGTCAGGGGAACTGGAAACACCATATATTTT.

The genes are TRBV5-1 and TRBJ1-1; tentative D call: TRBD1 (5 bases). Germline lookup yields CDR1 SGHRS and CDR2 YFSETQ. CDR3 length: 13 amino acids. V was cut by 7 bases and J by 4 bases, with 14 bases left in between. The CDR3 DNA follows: TGCGCCAGCGGATTACCGGACACCACTGAAGCTTTCTTT. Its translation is CASGLPDTTEAFF.

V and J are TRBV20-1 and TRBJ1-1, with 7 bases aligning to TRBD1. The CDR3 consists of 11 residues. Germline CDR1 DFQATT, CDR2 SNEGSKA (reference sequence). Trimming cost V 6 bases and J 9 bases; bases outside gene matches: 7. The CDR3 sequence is CSARDRTKAFF. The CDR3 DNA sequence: TGCAGTGCCCGGGACAGAACTAAAGCTTTCTTT.

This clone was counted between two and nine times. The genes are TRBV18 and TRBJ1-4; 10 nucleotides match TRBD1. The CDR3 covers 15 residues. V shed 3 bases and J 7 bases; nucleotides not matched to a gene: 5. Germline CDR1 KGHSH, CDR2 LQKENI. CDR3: CASSPPGQGTEKLFF. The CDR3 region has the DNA TGTGCCAGCTCACCTCCGGGACAGGGGACTGAAAAACTGTTTTTT.

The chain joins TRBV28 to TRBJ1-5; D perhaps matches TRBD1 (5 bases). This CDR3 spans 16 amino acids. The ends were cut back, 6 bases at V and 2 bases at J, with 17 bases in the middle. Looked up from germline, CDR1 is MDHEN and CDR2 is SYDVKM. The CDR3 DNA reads TGTGCCAGCAGCTACCCGGGGGTATCCGGCAATCAGCCCCAGCATTTT. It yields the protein CASSYPGVSGNQPQHF.

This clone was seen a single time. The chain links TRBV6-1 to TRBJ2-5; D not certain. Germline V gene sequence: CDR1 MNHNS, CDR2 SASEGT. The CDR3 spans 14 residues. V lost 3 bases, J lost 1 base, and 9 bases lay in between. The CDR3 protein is CASSDQAAQETQYF. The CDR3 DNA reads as TGTGCCAGCAGTGACCAGGCCGCCCAAGAGACCCAGTACTTC.

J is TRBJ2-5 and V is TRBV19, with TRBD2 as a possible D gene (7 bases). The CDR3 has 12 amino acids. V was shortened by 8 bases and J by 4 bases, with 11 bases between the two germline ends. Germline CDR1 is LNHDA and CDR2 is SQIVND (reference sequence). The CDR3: CASSRGPETQYF. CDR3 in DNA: TGTGCCAGTTCGCGGGGGCCAGAGACCCAGTACTTC.

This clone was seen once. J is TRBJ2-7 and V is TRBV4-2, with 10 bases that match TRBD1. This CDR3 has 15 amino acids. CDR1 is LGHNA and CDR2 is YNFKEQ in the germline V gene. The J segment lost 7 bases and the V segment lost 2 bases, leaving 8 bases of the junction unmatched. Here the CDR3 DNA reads TGTGCCAGCAGCCAAACCGGACAGGGGGTAGGAGAGCAGTACTTC. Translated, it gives CASSQTGQGVGEQYF.

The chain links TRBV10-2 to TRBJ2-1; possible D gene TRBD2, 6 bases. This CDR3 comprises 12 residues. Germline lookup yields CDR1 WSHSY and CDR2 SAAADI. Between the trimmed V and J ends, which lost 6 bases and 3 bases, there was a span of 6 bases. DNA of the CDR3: TGCGCCAGCAGGGGAGGCTACAATGAGCAGTTCTTC. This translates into CASRGGYNEQFF.

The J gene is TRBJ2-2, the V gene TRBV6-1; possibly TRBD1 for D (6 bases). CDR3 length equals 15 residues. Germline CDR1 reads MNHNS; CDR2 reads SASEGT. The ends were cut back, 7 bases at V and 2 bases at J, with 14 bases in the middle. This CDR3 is CASTLNRENTGELFF. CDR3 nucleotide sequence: TGTGCCAGCACATTGAACAGGGAAAACACCGGGGAGCTGTTTTTT.

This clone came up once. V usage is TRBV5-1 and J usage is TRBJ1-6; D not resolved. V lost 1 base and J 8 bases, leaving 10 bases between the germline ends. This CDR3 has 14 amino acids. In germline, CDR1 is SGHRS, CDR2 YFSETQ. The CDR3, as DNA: TGCGCCAGCAGCTTGAGAGGGTTGGATTCACCCCTCCACTTT. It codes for CASSLRGLDSPLHF.

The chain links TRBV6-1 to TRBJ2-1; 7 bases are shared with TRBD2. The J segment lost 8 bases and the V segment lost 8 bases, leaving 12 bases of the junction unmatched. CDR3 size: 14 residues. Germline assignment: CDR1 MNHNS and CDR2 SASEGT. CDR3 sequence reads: CASYTAGLVDEQFF. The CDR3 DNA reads TGTGCCAGCTATACAGCGGGGTTAGTTGATGAGCAGTTCTTC.